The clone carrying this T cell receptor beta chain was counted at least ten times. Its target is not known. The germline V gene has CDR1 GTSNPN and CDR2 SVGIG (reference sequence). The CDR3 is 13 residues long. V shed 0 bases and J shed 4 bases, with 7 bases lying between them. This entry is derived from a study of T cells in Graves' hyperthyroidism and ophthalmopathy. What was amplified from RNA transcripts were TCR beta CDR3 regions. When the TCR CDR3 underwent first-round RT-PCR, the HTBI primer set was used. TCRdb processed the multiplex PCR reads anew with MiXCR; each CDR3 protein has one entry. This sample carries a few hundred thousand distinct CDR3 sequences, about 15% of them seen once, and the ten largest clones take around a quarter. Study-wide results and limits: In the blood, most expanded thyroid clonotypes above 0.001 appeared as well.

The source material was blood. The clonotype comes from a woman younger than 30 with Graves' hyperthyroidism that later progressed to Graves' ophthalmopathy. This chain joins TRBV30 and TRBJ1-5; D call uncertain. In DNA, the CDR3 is TGTGCCTGGAGTGTCAGAGAGAATCAGCCCCAGCATTTT. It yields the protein CAWSVRENQPQHF.